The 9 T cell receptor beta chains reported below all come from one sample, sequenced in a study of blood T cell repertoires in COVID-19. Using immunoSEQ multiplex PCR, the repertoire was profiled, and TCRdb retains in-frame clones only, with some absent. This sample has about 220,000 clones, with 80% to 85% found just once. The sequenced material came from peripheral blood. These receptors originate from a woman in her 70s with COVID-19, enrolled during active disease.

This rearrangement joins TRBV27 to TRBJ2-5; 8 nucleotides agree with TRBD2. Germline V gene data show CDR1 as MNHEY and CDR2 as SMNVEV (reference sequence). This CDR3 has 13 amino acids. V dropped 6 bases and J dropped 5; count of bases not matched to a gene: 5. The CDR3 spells CASRAGASETQYF. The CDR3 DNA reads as TGTGCCAGCAGAGCGGGAGCCTCCGAGACCCAGTACTTC.

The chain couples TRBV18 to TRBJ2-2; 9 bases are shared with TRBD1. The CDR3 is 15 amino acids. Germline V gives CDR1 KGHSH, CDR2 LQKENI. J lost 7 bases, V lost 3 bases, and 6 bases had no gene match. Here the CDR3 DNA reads TGTGCCAGCTCACCCGACAGGGGGACTATCGGGGAGCTGTTTTTT. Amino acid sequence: CASSPDRGTIGELFF.

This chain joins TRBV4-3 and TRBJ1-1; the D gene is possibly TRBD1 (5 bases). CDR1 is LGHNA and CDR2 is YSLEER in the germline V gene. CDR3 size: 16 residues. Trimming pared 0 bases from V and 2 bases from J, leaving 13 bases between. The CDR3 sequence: CASSQDIDRPNTEAFF. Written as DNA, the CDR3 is TGCGCCAGCAGCCAAGATATAGACAGACCTAACACTGAAGCTTTCTTT.

For the CDR3, the DNA is TGTGCCAGCAGTTTACGCGGTCCGGGGAAGCTGTTTTTT. Translating it yields CASSLRGPGKLFF. The J gene is TRBJ2-2, the V gene TRBV28, with D maybe TRBD2 (5 bases). The CDR3 spans 13 residues. The V gene lost 2 bases and the J gene lost 12 bases, with 13 bases spanning the gap. Germline CDR1 and CDR2: MDHEN and SYDVKM.

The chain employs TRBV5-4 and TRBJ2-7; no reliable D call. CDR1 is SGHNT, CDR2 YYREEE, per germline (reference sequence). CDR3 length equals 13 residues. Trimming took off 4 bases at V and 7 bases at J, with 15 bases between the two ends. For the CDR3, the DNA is TGTGCCAGCAGCCCGGCCGGAGCATCGGAGCAGTACTTC. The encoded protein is CASSPAGASEQYF. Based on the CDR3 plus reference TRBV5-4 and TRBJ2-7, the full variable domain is ETGVTQSPTHLIKTRGQQVTLRCSSQSGHNTVSWYQQALGQGPQFIFQYYREEENGRGNFPPRFSGLQFPNYSSELNVNALELDDSALYLCASSPAGASEQYFGPGTRLTVT.

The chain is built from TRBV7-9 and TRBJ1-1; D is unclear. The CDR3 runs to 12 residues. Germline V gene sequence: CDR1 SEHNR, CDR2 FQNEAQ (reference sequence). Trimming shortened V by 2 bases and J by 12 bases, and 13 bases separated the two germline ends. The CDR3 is CASSLSLRFTFF. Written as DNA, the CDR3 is TGTGCCAGCAGCTTATCTCTCCGGTTCACTTTCTTT.

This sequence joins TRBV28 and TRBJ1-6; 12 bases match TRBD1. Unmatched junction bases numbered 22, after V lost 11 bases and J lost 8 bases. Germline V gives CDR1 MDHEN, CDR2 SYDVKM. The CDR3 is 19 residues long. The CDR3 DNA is TGTGCCCTACTCGCAACCGGGACAGGGGGCATTTCCTACCATTCACCCCTCCACTTT. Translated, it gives CALLATGTGGISYHSPLHF.

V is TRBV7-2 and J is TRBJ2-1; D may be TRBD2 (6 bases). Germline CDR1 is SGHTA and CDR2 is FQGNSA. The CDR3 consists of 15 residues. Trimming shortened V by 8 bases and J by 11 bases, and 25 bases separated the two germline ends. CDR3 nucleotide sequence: TGTGCCAGCGCCACCTTACATGACGGGAGTGTCCAGCAGTTCTTC. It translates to CASATLHDGSVQQFF.

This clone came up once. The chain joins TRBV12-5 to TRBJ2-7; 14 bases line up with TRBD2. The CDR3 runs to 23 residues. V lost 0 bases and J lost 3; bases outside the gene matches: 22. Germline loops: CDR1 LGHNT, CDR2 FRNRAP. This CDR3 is CASGLVPPRKTSGRASILYEQYF. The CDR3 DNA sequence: TGTGCTAGTGGTTTGGTCCCCCCACGAAAGACTAGCGGGAGGGCCTCAATCCTCTACGAGCAGTACTTC.